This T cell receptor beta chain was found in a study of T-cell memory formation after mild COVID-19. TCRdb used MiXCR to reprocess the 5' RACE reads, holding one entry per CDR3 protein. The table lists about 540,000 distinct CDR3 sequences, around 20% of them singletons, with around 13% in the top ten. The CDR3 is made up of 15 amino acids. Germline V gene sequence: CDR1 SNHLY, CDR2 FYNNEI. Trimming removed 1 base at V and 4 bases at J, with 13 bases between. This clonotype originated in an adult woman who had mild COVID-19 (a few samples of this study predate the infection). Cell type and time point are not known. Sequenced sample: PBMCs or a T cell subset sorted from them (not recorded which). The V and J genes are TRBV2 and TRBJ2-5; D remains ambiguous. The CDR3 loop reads CASSEGLGFRETQYF. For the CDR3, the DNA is TGTGCCAGCAGTGAAGGTCTTGGTTTTCGAGAGACCCAGTACTTC.